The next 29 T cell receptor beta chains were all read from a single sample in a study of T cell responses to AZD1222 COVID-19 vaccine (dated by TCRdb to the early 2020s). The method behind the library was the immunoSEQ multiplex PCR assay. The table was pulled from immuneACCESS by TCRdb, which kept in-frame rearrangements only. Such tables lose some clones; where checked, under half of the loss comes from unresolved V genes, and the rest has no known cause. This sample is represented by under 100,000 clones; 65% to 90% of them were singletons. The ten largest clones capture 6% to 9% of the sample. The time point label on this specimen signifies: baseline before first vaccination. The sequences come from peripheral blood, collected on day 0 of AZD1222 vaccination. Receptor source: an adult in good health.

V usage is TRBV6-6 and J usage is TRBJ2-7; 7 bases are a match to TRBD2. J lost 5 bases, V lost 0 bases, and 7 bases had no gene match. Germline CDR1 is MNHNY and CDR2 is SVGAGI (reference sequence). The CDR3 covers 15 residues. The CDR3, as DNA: TGTGCCAGCAGTTACTCATGGGGGGGTAGGGACGAGCAGTACTTC. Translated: CASSYSWGGRDEQYF.

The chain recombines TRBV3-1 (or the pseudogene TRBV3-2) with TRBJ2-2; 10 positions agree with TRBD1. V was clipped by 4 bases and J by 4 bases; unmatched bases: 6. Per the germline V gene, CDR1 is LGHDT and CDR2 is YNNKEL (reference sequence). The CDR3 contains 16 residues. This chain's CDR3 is CASSPGQGTTTGELFF. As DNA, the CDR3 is TGTGCCAGCAGCCCGGGACAGGGGACGACCACCGGGGAGCTGTTTTTT.

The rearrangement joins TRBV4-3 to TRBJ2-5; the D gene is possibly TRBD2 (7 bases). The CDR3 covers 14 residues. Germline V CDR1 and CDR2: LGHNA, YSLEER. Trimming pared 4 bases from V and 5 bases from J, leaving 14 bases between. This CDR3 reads CASSRNRGGETQYF. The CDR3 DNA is TGCGCCAGCAGCCGTAATAGGGGGGGGGAGACCCAGTACTTC.

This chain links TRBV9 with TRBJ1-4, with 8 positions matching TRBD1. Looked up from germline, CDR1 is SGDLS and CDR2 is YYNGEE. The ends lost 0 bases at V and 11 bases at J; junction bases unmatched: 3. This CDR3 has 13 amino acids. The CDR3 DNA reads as TGTGCCAGCAGCGTAGTAGGGACAGGCAAACTGTTTTTT. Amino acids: CASSVVGTGKLFF.

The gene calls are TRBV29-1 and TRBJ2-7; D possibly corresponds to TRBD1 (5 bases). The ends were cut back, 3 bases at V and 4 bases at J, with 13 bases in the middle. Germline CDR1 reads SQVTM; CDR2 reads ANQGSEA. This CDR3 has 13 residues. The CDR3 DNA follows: TGCAGCGTTGAGAATCGTCAGGGATACGAGCAGTACTTC. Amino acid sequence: CSVENRQGYEQYF.

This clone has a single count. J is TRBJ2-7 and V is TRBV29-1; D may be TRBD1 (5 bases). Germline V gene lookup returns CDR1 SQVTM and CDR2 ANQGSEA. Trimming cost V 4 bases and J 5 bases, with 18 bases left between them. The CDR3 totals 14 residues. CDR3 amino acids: CSVAMGQGSHEQYF. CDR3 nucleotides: TGCAGCGTTGCAATGGGTCAGGGAAGCCACGAGCAGTACTTC.

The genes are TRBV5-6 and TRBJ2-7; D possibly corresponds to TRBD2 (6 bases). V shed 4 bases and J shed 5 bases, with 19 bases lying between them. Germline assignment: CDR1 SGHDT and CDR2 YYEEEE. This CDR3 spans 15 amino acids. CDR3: CASSEETSPLNEQYF. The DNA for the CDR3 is TGTGCCAGCAGCGAAGAAACTAGCCCCCTAAACGAGCAGTACTTC.

For the CDR3, the DNA is TGTGCCAGCAGCGCCGCCGCCTACACTGAAGCTTTCTTT. Its protein is CASSAAAYTEAFF. This chain connects TRBV5-6 to TRBJ1-1; D gene uncertain. Looked up from germline, CDR1 is SGHDT and CDR2 is YYEEEE. The CDR3 has 13 residues. Trimming removed 4 bases at V and 3 bases at J, with 10 bases between. The whole variable domain, remainder taken from reference TRBV5-6 and TRBJ1-1, is DAGVTQSPTHLIKTRGQQVTLRCSPKSGHDTVSWYQQALGQGPQFIFQYYEEEERQRGNFPDRFSGHQFPNYSSELNVNALLLGDSALYLCASSAAAYTEAFFGQGTRLTVV.

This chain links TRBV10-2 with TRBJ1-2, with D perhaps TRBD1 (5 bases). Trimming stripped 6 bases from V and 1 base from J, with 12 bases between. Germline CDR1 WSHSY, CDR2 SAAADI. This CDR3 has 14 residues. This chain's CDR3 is CASRGTDINYGYTF. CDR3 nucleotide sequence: TGCGCCAGCAGAGGGACGGACATTAACTATGGCTACACCTTC.

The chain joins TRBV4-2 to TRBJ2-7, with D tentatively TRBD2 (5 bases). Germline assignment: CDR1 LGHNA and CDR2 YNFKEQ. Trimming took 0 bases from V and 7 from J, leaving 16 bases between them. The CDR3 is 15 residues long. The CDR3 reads CASSQETTQAEEQYF. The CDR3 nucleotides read TGTGCCAGCAGCCAAGAGACTACCCAAGCCGAAGAGCAGTACTTC.

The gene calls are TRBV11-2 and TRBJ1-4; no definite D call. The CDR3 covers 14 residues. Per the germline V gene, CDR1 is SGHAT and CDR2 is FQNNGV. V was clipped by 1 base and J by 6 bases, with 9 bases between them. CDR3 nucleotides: TGTGCCAGCAGCTTAGGAGGGAAAGATGAAAAACTGTTTTTT. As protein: CASSLGGKDEKLFF.

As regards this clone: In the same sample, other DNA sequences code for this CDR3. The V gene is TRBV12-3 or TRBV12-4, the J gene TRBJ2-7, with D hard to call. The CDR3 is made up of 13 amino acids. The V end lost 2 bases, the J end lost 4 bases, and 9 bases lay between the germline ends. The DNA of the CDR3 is TGTGCCAGCAGTTTAACGCAGGTTTACGAGCAGTACTTC. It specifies CASSLTQVYEQYF.

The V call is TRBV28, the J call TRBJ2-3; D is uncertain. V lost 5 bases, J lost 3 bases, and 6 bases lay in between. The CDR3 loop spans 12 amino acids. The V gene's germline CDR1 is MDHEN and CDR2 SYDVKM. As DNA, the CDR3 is TGTGCCAGCAGTGGGGTTACAGATACGCAGTATTTT. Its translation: CASSGVTDTQYF. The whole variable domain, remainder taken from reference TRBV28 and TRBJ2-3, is DVKVTQSSRYLVKRTGEKVFLECVQDMDHENMFWYRQDPGLGLRLIYFSYDVKMKEKGDIPEGYSVSREKKERFSLILESASTNQTSMYLCASSGVTDTQYFGPGTRLTVL.

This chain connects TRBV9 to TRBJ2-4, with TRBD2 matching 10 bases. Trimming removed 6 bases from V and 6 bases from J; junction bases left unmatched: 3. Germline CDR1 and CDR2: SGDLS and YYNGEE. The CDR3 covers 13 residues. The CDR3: CASKPSGGNIQYF. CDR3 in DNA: TGTGCCAGCAAACCTAGCGGGGGAAACATTCAGTACTTC. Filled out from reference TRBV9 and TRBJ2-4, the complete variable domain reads DSGVTQTPKHLITATGQRVTLRCSPRSGDLSVYWYQQSLDQGLQFLIQYYNGEERAKGNILERFSAQQFPDLHSELNLSSLELGDSALYFCASKPSGGNIQYFGAGTRLSVL.

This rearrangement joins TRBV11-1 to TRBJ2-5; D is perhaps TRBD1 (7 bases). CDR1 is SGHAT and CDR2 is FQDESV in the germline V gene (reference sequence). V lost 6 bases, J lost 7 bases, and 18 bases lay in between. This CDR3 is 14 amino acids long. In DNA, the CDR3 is TGTGCCAGCAGTACACCCGACAGGGAGGTGACCCAGTACTTC. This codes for CASSTPDREVTQYF.

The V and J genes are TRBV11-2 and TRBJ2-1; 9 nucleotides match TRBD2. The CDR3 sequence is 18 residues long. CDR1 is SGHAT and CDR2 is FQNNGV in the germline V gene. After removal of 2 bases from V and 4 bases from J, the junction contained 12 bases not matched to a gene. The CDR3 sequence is CASSLLAGGMGPYNEQFF. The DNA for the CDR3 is TGTGCCAGCAGCTTACTTGCGGGAGGGATGGGGCCTTACAATGAGCAGTTCTTC.

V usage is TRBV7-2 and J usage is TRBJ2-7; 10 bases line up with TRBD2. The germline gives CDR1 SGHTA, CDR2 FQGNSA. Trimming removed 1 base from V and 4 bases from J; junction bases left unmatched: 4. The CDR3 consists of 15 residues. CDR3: CASSLVSSGSYEQYF. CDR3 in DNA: TGTGCCAGCAGCTTAGTTTCTAGCGGGAGTTACGAGCAGTACTTC.

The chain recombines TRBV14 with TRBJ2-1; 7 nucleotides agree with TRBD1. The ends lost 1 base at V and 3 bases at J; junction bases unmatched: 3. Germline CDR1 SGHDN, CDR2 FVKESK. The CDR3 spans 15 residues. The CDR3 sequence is CASSQVGQFYNEQFF. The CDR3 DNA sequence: TGTGCCAGCAGCCAAGTGGGACAGTTCTACAATGAGCAGTTCTTC.

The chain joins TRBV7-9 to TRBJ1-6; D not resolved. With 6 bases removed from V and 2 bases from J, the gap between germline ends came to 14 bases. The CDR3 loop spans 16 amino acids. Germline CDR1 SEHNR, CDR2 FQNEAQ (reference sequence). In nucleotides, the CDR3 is TGTGCCAGCAGTTCTTCCGGACGTACCTATAATTCACCCCTCCACTTT. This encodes CASSSSGRTYNSPLHF.

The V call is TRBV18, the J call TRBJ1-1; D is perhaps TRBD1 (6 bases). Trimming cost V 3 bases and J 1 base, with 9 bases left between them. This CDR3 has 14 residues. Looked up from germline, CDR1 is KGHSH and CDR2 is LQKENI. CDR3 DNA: TGTGCCAGCTCACCGAGGACAGAGAACACTGAAGCTTTCTTT. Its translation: CASSPRTENTEAFF.

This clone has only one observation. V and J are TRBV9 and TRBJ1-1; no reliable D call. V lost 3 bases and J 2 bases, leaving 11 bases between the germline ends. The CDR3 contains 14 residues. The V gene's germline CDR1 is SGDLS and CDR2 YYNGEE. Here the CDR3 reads CASSAARPNTEAFF. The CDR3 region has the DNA TGTGCCAGCAGCGCCGCGAGGCCAAACACTGAAGCTTTCTTT.

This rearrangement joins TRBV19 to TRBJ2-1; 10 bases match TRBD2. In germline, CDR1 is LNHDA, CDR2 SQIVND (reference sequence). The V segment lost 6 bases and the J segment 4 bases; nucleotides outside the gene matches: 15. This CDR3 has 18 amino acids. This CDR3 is CASSSPQGLATIYNEQFF. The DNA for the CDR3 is TGTGCCAGTAGCTCACCCCAGGGACTAGCGACAATATACAATGAGCAGTTCTTC. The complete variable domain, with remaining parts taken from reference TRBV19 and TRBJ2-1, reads DGGITQSPKYLFRKEGQNVTLSCEQNLNHDAMYWYRQDPGQGLRLIYYSQIVNDFQKGDIAEGYSVSREKKESFPLTVTSAQKNPTAFYLCASSSPQGLATIYNEQFFGPGTRLTVL.

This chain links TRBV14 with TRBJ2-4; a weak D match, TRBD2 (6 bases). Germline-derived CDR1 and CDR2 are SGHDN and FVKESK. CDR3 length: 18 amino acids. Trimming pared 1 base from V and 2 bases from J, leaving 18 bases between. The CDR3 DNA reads TGTGCCAGCAGCCAAGTGGGAGTCGGGAGAGGCTCCAAAAACATTCAGTACTTC. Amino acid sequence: CASSQVGVGRGSKNIQYF.

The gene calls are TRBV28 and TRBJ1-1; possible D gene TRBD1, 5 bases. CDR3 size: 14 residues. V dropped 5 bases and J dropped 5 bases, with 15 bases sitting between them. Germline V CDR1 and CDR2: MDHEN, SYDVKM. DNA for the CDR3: TGTGCCAGCAGTCTCCCTGGGGAGGGGACTGAAGCTTTCTTT. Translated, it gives CASSLPGEGTEAFF. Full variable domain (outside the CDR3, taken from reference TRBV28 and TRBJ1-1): DVKVTQSSRYLVKRTGEKVFLECVQDMDHENMFWYRQDPGLGLRLIYFSYDVKMKEKGDIPEGYSVSREKKERFSLILESASTNQTSMYLCASSLPGEGTEAFFGQGTRLTVV.

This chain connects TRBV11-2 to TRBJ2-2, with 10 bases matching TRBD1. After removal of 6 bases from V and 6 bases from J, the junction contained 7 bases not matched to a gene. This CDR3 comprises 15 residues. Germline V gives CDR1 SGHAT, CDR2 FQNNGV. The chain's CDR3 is CASRHGQGGAGELFF. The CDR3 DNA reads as TGTGCCAGCAGACACGGACAGGGGGGCGCCGGGGAGCTGTTTTTT.

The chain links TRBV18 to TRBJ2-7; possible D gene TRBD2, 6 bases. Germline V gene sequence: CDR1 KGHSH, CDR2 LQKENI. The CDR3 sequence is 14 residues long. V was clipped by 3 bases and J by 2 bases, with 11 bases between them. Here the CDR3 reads CASSPTGEPYEQYF. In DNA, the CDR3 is TGTGCCAGCTCACCCACGGGGGAGCCCTACGAGCAGTACTTC.

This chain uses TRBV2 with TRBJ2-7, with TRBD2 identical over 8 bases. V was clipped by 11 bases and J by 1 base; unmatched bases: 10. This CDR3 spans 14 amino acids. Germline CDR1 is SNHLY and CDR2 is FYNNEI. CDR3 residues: CAGKQAGASYEQYF. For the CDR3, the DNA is TGTGCCGGTAAACAAGCGGGAGCTTCCTACGAGCAGTACTTC.

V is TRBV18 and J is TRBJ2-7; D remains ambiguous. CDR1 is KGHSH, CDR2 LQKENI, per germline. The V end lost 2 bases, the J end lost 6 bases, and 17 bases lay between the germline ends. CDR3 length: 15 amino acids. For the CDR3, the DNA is TGTGCCAGCTCACCAACGGCCGAGCTGTTCTCCGAGCAGTACTTC. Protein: CASSPTAELFSEQYF.

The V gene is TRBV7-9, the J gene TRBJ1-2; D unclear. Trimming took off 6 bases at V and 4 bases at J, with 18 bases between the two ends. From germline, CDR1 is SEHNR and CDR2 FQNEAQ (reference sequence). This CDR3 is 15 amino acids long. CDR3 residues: CASSSQRQNPYGYTF. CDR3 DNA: TGTGCCAGCAGTTCACAGCGGCAAAACCCCTATGGCTACACCTTC.